The present T cell receptor (beta chain) was sequenced within a study of cytomegalovirus exposure and HLA in healthy donors. Overall study results and limits: TCR sequences were mostly rare, though some public TCRs occurred in many donors. Accounts indicate the classifier identified cytomegalovirus status with strong specificity and sensitivity. Under in vitro conditions, three CMV-associated chains were confirmed as specific for CMV antigens.

Germline loops: CDR1 SNHLY, CDR2 FYNNEI. The CDR3 spans 17 residues. V was clipped by 6 bases and J by 1 base, with 21 bases between them. A word on this clone: Its antigen remains unidentified.

TCRdb keeps only in-frame clones here, not all; method: immunoSEQ multiplex PCR. The sample consists of around 150,000 clones, almost 90% of them appearing once. Separation from the roughly 670-subject first cohort characterized the roughly 120-subject validation cohort, to which the donors belonged. The origin of this receptor is a woman aged 18-30 years in good health and CMV-seropositive. The sample taken for sequencing was PBMCs. The rearrangement joins TRBV2 to TRBJ1-2; TRBD1 is a possible D gene (6 bases). The CDR3 region has the DNA TGTGCCAGCAGAACAGGGAGAGTTGGAACCGTTAACTATGGCTACACCTTC. Its protein product is CASRTGRVGTVNYGYTF.